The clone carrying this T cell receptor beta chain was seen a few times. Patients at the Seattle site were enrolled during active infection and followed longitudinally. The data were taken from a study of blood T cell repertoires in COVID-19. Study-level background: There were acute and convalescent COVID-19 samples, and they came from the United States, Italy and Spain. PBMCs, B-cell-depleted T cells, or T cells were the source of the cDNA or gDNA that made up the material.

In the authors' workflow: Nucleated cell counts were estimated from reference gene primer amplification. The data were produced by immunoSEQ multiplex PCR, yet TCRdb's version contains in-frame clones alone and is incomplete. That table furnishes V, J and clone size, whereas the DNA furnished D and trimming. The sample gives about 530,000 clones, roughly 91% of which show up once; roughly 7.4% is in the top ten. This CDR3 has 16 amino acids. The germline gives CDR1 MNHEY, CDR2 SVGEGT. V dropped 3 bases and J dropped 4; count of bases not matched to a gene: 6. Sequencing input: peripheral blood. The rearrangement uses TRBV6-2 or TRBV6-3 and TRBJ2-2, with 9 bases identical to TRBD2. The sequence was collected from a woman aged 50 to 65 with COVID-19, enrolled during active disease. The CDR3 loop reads CASSYWRGGPTGELFF. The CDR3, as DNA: TGTGCCAGCAGTTATTGGCGGGGGGGCCCCACCGGGGAGCTGTTTTTT.